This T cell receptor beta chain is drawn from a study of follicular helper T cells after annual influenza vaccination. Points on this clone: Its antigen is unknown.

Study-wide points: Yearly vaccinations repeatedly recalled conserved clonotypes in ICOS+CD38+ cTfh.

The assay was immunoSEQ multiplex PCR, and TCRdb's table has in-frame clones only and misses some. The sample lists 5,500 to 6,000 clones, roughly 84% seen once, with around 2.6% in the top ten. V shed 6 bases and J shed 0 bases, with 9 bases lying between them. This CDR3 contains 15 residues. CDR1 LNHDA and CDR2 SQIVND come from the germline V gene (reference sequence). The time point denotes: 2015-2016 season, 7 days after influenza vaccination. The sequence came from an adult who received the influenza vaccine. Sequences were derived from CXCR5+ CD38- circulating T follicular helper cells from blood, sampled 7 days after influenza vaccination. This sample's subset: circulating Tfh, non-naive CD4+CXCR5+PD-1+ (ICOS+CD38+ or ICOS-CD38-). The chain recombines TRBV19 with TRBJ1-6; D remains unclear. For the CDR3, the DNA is TGTGCCAGTAGCGACCTTAGCTCCTATAATTCACCCCTCCACTTT. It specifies CASSDLSSYNSPLHF. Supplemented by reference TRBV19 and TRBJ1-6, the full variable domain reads DGGITQSPKYLFRKEGQNVTLSCEQNLNHDAMYWYRQDPGQGLRLIYYSQIVNDFQKGDIAEGYSVSREKKESFPLTVTSAQKNPTAFYLCASSDLSSYNSPLHFGNGTRLTVT.